This is a list of T cell receptor beta chains from one sample in a study of T cell repertoires in cytomegalovirus infection. TCRdb fed the reads into MiXCR, producing one record per CDR3 protein. The table lists fewer than 350,000 distinct CDR3 sequences, roughly a sixth of them singletons. Sample: PBMCs. The receptors come from a human donor in good health (CMV status not recorded). Some clones in this sample may be carry-over from other donors' samples. CDR3s include the opening cysteine and the closing phenylalanine or tryptophan. D genes are given only for firm matches. A row's size may be missing; if present it is once, few, many or a size class.

CDR3 length: 13
J gene: TRBJ2-7
D gene: -
clone size: many
V gene: TRBV7-2
CDR3 protein: CASSPRGVAEQYF
CDR3 DNA: TGTGCCAGCAGCCCCAGGGGAGTCGCGGAGCAGTACTTC

CDR3 length: 15
J gene: TRBJ2-7
D gene: TRBD1
clone size: -
V gene: TRBV24-1
CDR3 protein: CATSDRQGTLGEQYF
CDR3 DNA: TGTGCCACCAGTGACCGACAGGGTACATTGGGCGAGCAGTACTTC

CDR3 length: 12
J gene: TRBJ2-2
D gene: -
clone size: few
V gene: TRBV7-9
CDR3 protein: CASSFYAGELFF
CDR3 DNA: TGTGCCAGCAGCTTTTATGCCGGGGAGCTGTTTTTT

CDR3 length: 15
J gene: TRBJ1-1
D gene: TRBD1
clone size: -
V gene: TRBV12-3/TRBV12-4
CDR3 protein: CASSWRDRLNTEAFF
CDR3 DNA: TGTGCCAGCAGTTGGCGGGACAGATTGAACACTGAAGCTTTCTTT

CDR3 length: 15
J gene: TRBJ1-6
D gene: -
clone size: few
V gene: TRBV20-1
CDR3 protein: CSASGSGGPNSPLHF
CDR3 DNA: TGCAGTGCTAGCGGGTCGGGGGGGCCAAATTCACCCCTCCACTTT

CDR3 length: 14
J gene: TRBJ2-5
D gene: TRBD1
clone size: many
V gene: TRBV7-2
CDR3 protein: CASSLAGQGETQYF
CDR3 DNA: TGTGCCAGCAGCTTAGCTGGACAGGGTGAGACCCAGTACTTC

CDR3 length: 15
J gene: TRBJ1-5
D gene: TRBD1
clone size: many
V gene: TRBV27
CDR3 protein: CASSAGTGGNQPQHF
CDR3 DNA: TGTGCCAGCAGTGCCGGGACAGGGGGAAATCAGCCCCAGCATTTT

CDR3 length: 14
J gene: TRBJ2-7
D gene: TRBD1
clone size: many
V gene: TRBV28
CDR3 protein: CASSPGTDYYEQYF
CDR3 DNA: TGTGCCAGCAGTCCCGGGACAGACTACTACGAGCAGTACTTC

CDR3 length: 9
J gene: TRBJ2-3
D gene: -
clone size: few
V gene: TRBV14
CDR3 protein: CARNFRQYF
CDR3 DNA: TGTGCCAGGAACTTCCGGCAGTATTTT

CDR3 length: 13
J gene: TRBJ1-3
D gene: TRBD1
clone size: many
V gene: TRBV7-2
CDR3 protein: CASSSNPGQEIYF
CDR3 DNA: TGTGCCAGCAGCTCCAATCCGGGACAGGAGATATATTTT

CDR3 length: 16
J gene: TRBJ1-5
D gene: -
clone size: many
V gene: TRBV19
CDR3 protein: CASSISETWSNQPQHF
CDR3 DNA: TGTGCCAGTAGTATTTCCGAGACGTGGAGCAATCAGCCCCAGCATTTT

CDR3 length: 21
J gene: TRBJ1-4
D gene: -
clone size: -
V gene: TRBV28
CDR3 protein: CASSSPSLRQGLTATNEKLFF
CDR3 DNA: TGTGCCAGCAGTTCTCCCTCTCTCCGCCAGGGCTTAACTGCAACTAATGAAAAACTGTTTTTT

CDR3 length: 17
J gene: TRBJ2-4
D gene: -
clone size: many
V gene: TRBV7-9
CDR3 protein: CASSLALDSIVRNIQYF
CDR3 DNA: TGTGCCAGCAGCTTAGCGCTTGACTCGATCGTCCGAAACATTCAGTACTTC

CDR3 length: 15
J gene: TRBJ2-1
D gene: -
clone size: many
V gene: TRBV7-6
CDR3 protein: CASSAKPGFRSEQFF
CDR3 DNA: TGTGCCAGCAGCGCGAAGCCAGGTTTTAGATCTGAGCAGTTCTTC

CDR3 length: 15
J gene: TRBJ1-3
D gene: TRBD1
clone size: few
V gene: TRBV5-1
CDR3 protein: CASRDGTGPGNTIYF
CDR3 DNA: TGCGCCAGCAGAGATGGGACAGGACCTGGAAACACCATATATTTT

CDR3 length: 15
J gene: TRBJ2-7
D gene: TRBD1
clone size: few
V gene: TRBV7-9
CDR3 protein: CASSLAGQGPYEQYF
CDR3 DNA: TGTGCCAGCAGCTTAGCGGGACAGGGTCCCTACGAGCAGTACTTC

CDR3 length: 15
J gene: TRBJ1-1
D gene: -
clone size: few
V gene: TRBV18
CDR3 protein: CASSPPSGGETEAFF
CDR3 DNA: TGTGCCAGCTCACCACCGAGTGGGGGCGAGACTGAAGCTTTCTTT

CDR3 length: 15
J gene: TRBJ2-7
D gene: -
clone size: many
V gene: TRBV12-3/TRBV12-4
CDR3 protein: CASSFVSTGPYEQYF
CDR3 DNA: TGTGCCAGCAGTTTTGTGTCCACAGGGCCCTACGAGCAGTACTTC

CDR3 length: 15
J gene: TRBJ2-5
D gene: TRBD2
clone size: -
V gene: TRBV28
CDR3 protein: CASSRPSSGGETQYF
CDR3 DNA: TGTGCCAGCAGCCGACCATCTAGCGGGGGAGAGACCCAGTACTTC

CDR3 length: 15
J gene: TRBJ1-6
D gene: TRBD1
clone size: few
V gene: TRBV28
CDR3 protein: CASNHRGTYNSPLHF
CDR3 DNA: TGTGCCAGCAACCACAGGGGAACCTATAATTCACCCCTCCACTTT

CDR3 length: 13
J gene: TRBJ2-3
D gene: -
clone size: -
V gene: TRBV28
CDR3 protein: CASTKTGTDTQYF
CDR3 DNA: TGTGCCAGCACTAAGACAGGCACAGATACGCAGTATTTT

CDR3 length: 15
J gene: TRBJ1-5
D gene: -
clone size: -
V gene: TRBV20-1
CDR3 protein: CSARGSRERHQPQHF
CDR3 DNA: TGCAGTGCTAGAGGGTCCAGGGAGCGCCATCAGCCCCAGCATTTT

CDR3 length: 15
J gene: TRBJ2-7
D gene: -
clone size: many
V gene: TRBV7-2
CDR3 protein: CASSLGVGHSYEQYF
CDR3 DNA: TGTGCCAGCAGCTTAGGGGTAGGACATTCCTACGAGCAGTACTTC

CDR3 length: 16
J gene: TRBJ2-3
D gene: TRBD1
clone size: few
V gene: TRBV25-1
CDR3 protein: CASSGYRGQVPDTQYF
CDR3 DNA: TGTGCCAGCAGTGGGTACAGGGGGCAAGTCCCAGATACGCAGTATTTT

CDR3 length: 18
J gene: TRBJ1-1
D gene: -
clone size: -
V gene: TRBV28
CDR3 protein: CASSFSGTGEGQNTEAFF
CDR3 DNA: TGTGCCAGCAGTTTTTCAGGTACGGGGGAAGGGCAGAACACTGAAGCTTTCTTT

CDR3 length: 12
J gene: TRBJ1-6
D gene: -
clone size: many
V gene: TRBV12-3/TRBV12-4
CDR3 protein: CASSSTASPLHF
CDR3 DNA: TGTGCCAGCAGTTCCACCGCCTCACCCCTCCACTTT

CDR3 length: 15
J gene: TRBJ1-4
D gene: -
clone size: few
V gene: TRBV20-1
CDR3 protein: CSARIRRSTNEKLFF
CDR3 DNA: TGCAGTGCTAGAATCCGACGGTCCACTAATGAAAAACTGTTTTTT

CDR3 length: 13
J gene: TRBJ2-7
D gene: -
clone size: few
V gene: TRBV20-1
CDR3 protein: CSAQAGNYYEQYF
CDR3 DNA: TGCAGTGCCCAGGCCGGAAATTACTACGAGCAGTACTTC

CDR3 length: 16
J gene: TRBJ2-1
D gene: TRBD2
clone size: few
V gene: TRBV4-2
CDR3 protein: CASSPNAGGFYNEQFF
CDR3 DNA: TGTGCCAGCAGCCCTAATGCGGGGGGTTTCTACAATGAGCAGTTCTTC